This entry lists 17 T cell receptor beta chains sequenced from one sample in a study of Tregs in tolerant kidney transplant recipients. These receptors' antigens are unknown. Assay used: immunoSEQ multiplex PCR; TCRdb lists only in-frame clones, some missing. Of around 9,800 clones listed, under 95% are singletons. The starting material was Tregs from blood cultured with allogeneic cells, obtained before the transplant. Receptors originate from a human patient who received a combined kidney and bone marrow transplant.

The chain recombines TRBV28 with TRBJ1-3, with unresolved D. CDR3 length: 15 residues. Germline V lookup: CDR1 MDHEN, CDR2 SYDVKM. V was trimmed by 3 bases and J by 0 bases, leaving 9 bases between them. CDR3 sequence (DNA): TGTGCCAGCAGTTTTTTAGGTAACTCTGGAAACACCATATATTTT. Its translation: CASSFLGNSGNTIYF.

This chain links TRBV7-9 with TRBJ1-2; the D is unclear. Germline V lookup: CDR1 SEHNR, CDR2 FQNEAQ (reference sequence). The CDR3 totals 13 residues. Trimming cost V 6 bases and J 6 bases, with 14 bases left between them. The CDR3 region has the DNA TGTGCCAGCAGGGAAAGAGGGTGGGATGGCTACACCTTC. It yields the protein CASRERGWDGYTF.

This clone showed up just once. V and J are TRBV7-9 and TRBJ1-2, with D possibly being TRBD1 (5 bases). From germline, CDR1 is SEHNR and CDR2 FQNEAQ (reference sequence). The CDR3 extends over 13 amino acids. V shed 0 bases and J shed 4 bases, with 6 bases lying between them. For the CDR3, the DNA is TGTGCCAGCAGCTTAGCTGGGGCCTATGGCTACACCTTC. Translation gives CASSLAGAYGYTF. The whole variable domain, filled in from reference TRBV7-9 and TRBJ1-2, reads DTGVSQNPRHKITKRGQNVTFRCDPISEHNRLYWYRQTLGQGPEFLTYFQNEAQLEKSRLLSDRFSAERPKGSFSTLEIQRTEQGDSAMYLCASSLAGAYGYTFGSGTRLTVV.

The rearrangement joins TRBV5-5 to TRBJ2-5, with 8 bases fitting TRBD1. The J call could be wrong; TRBJ2-7 is a better fit for the DNA end. This CDR3 region has 14 residues. The V gene's germline CDR1 is SGHKS and CDR2 YYEKEE (reference sequence). CDR3 region: CASSLGQGTGEQYF. The CDR3 DNA reads TGTGCCAGCAGCTTGGGACAGGGGACGGGCGAGCAGTACTTC.

This chain uses TRBV5-1 with TRBJ1-5; no clear D gene. The CDR3 is 14 residues long. Germline values: CDR1 SGHRS, CDR2 YFSETQ. The V and J ends lost 5 bases and 4 bases respectively, with 13 bases between them. CDR3 in amino acids: CASRSGLENQPQHF. The CDR3 DNA is TGCGCCAGCAGGAGTGGGCTTGAGAATCAGCCCCAGCATTTT.

The chain combines TRBV7-9 with TRBJ1-2; 8 nucleotides align to TRBD1. Germline-derived CDR1 and CDR2 are SEHNR and FQNEAQ (reference sequence). Trimming at V came to 4 bases and at J to 4 bases, leaving 5 bases not matched to a gene. This CDR3 comprises 14 residues. The CDR3 DNA reads TGTGCCAGCAGCTCATTCGACAGGGGCTATGGCTACACCTTC. Translation: CASSSFDRGYGYTF. Full variable domain (outside the CDR3, taken from reference TRBV7-9 and TRBJ1-2): DTGVSQNPRHKITKRGQNVTFRCDPISEHNRLYWYRQTLGQGPEFLTYFQNEAQLEKSRLLSDRFSAERPKGSFSTLEIQRTEQGDSAMYLCASSSFDRGYGYTFGSGTRLTVV.

The rearrangement links TRBV5-4 to TRBJ1-2; D not resolved. This CDR3 is built from 13 residues. Deletions cut 1 base from V and 8 bases from J, with 12 bases between. Germline values: CDR1 SGHNT, CDR2 YYREEE (reference sequence). This chain's CDR3 is CASSLLESEGYTF. CDR3 nucleotides: TGTGCCAGCAGCTTGCTTGAGTCTGAGGGCTACACCTTC.

This chain uses TRBV9 with TRBJ2-2; tentative D call: TRBD2 (5 bases). Trimming took 4 bases from V and 2 from J, leaving 12 bases between them. Germline lookup yields CDR1 SGDLS and CDR2 YYNGEE. CDR3 size: 15 residues. The CDR3 reads CASSPTRGNTGELFF. The CDR3 DNA follows: TGTGCCAGCAGCCCAACCCGGGGAAACACCGGGGAGCTGTTTTTT.

This clone was detected a few times. The chain couples TRBV18 to TRBJ1-4; 9 bases are a match to TRBD1. The germline gives CDR1 KGHSH, CDR2 LQKENI. The CDR3 covers 15 residues. V lost 6 bases, J lost 5 bases, and 7 bases stayed unmatched. CDR3 amino acids: CASSWDRVENEKLFF. CDR3 nucleotides: TGTGCCAGCTCCTGGGACAGGGTCGAGAATGAAAAACTGTTTTTT.

The chain is built from TRBV5-1 and TRBJ2-7, with D uncertain. This CDR3 is 14 amino acids long. In germline, CDR1 is SGHRS, CDR2 YFSETQ. The V and J ends lost 0 bases and 2 bases respectively, with 9 bases between them. The CDR3 is CASSLGAATYEQYF. DNA for the CDR3: TGCGCCAGCAGCTTGGGGGCAGCTACCTACGAGCAGTACTTC.

The chain carries TRBV7-9 and TRBJ1-1, with D perhaps TRBD1 (6 bases). Germline V gene sequence: CDR1 SEHNR, CDR2 FQNEAQ (reference sequence). The V and J ends lost 1 base and 4 bases respectively, with 10 bases between them. This CDR3 comprises 14 residues. The CDR3 reads CASSLEGGFTEAFF. The DNA for the CDR3 is TGTGCCAGCAGCTTAGAGGGGGGCTTCACTGAAGCTTTCTTT.

V gene TRBV4-1 combines with J gene TRBJ2-3; 7 nucleotides line up with TRBD2. The CDR3 spans 14 residues. After removal of 5 bases from V and 5 bases from J, the junction contained 7 bases not matched to a gene. Germline assignment: CDR1 MGHRA and CDR2 YSYEKL. This CDR3 is CASSGISGLDTQYF. In DNA, the CDR3 is TGCGCCAGCAGCGGTATTAGCGGGTTAGATACGCAGTATTTT.

This clone has just one count. The V call is TRBV6-5, the J call TRBJ1-4; tentatively, D is TRBD1 (5 bases). Germline V gene sequence: CDR1 MNHEY, CDR2 SVGAGI. CDR3 size: 12 residues. Trimming stripped 10 bases from V and 6 bases from J, with 12 bases between. The CDR3: CATGTAHEKLFF. CDR3 coding DNA: TGTGCCACCGGGACTGCTCATGAAAAACTGTTTTTT.

The rearrangement links TRBV14 to TRBJ1-2; D ambiguous. The CDR3 has 14 amino acids. Germline CDR1 and CDR2: SGHDN and FVKESK. Trimming stripped 6 bases from V and 1 base from J, with 12 bases between. The CDR3 sequence: CASSPTLNNYGYTF. In DNA, the CDR3 is TGTGCCAGCAGTCCGACACTTAATAACTATGGCTACACCTTC.

This clone was counted a single time. This chain uses TRBV4-3 with TRBJ2-3; D is undetermined. Germline values: CDR1 LGHNA, CDR2 YSLEER. This CDR3 is built from 14 residues. V gave up 0 bases and J gave up 2 bases, with 6 bases separating them. The CDR3 nucleotides read TGCGCCAGCAGCCAAGATCACTTCACAGATACGCAGTATTTT. Translating gives CASSQDHFTDTQYF.

This clone was found a few times. J is TRBJ2-2 and V is TRBV7-6; D is unresolved. Trimming shortened V by 5 bases and J by 7 bases, and 8 bases separated the two germline ends. This CDR3 contains 12 residues. Germline values: CDR1 SGHVS, CDR2 FNYEAQ. This CDR3 is CASSPTVGELFF. CDR3 nucleotides: TGTGCCAGCAGCCCGACGGTCGGGGAGCTGTTTTTT. The full variable domain, with the rest looked up from reference TRBV7-6 and TRBJ2-2, is GAGVSQSPRYKVTKRGQDVALRCDPISGHVSLYWYRQALGQGPEFLTYFNYEAQQDKSGLPNDRFSAERPEGSISTLTIQRTEQRDSAMYRCASSPTVGELFFGEGSRLTVL.

The chain carries TRBV7-6 and TRBJ2-2; 12 nucleotides align to TRBD2. The CDR3 consists of 17 residues. The germline V gene has CDR1 SGHVS and CDR2 FNYEAQ. Trimming removed 1 base from V and 0 bases from J; junction bases left unmatched: 0. The CDR3 region is CASSLGLAGANTGELFF. The CDR3 DNA sequence: TGTGCCAGCAGCTTAGGACTAGCGGGGGCGAACACCGGGGAGCTGTTTTTT.